The T cell receptor (beta chain) described here comes from a study of T cells after yellow fever vaccination. Concerning this clonotype itself: Its antigen is unknown.

There are 15 residues in the CDR3. Trimming cost V 4 bases and J 6 bases, with 13 bases left between them. Per the germline V gene, CDR1 is SGHDN and CDR2 is FVKESK. TCRdb recomputed calls from the 5' RACE reads with MiXCR, one row per CDR3 protein. Of under 550,000 distinct CDR3 sequences listed, 20% to 25% are singletons. Study-wide points: Abundant bulk-population clonotypes could contaminate the FACS-sorted repertoires.

The receptor was derived from a young man who received the YFV17D yellow fever vaccine. This chain links TRBV14 with TRBJ1-6; possible D gene TRBD1, 5 bases. The sample here was PBMCs, taken less than 25 days after the first yellow fever vaccination. The CDR3 coding sequence is TGTGCCAGCAGCCCGACCCCCGGGGGTAATTCACCCCTCCACTTT. Protein: CASSPTPGGNSPLHF.